This paragraph covers one T cell receptor beta chain sequence. Antigen unknown. Sequenced by immunoSEQ multiplex PCR; TCRdb stores in-frame clones only, minus some. The table has roughly 98,000 clones, 88% seen once. CDR3 length: 15 residues. Germline values: CDR1 ENHRY, CDR2 SYGVKD. V shed 10 bases, J shed 5 bases, and the junction held 9 bases outside the gene matches. These data originate in a study of T cell responses to AZD1222 COVID-19 vaccine. Study-wide results and caveats: Donors were largely white British and mainly female; clonal diversity was possibly underestimated. Spike-specific TCR breadth and depth were elevated following two AZD1222 doses.

The sample in question was peripheral blood, obtained 28 days after the second AZD1222 dose. This sequence originates from an adult who received the AZD1222 COVID-19 vaccine. The rearrangement joins TRBV10-3 to TRBJ2-1; TRBD2 matches 12 bases. DNA for the CDR3: TGTGCCACGGGGGCGACTAGCGGGAGAAACAATGAGCAGTTCTTC. Residues: CATGATSGRNNEQFF.